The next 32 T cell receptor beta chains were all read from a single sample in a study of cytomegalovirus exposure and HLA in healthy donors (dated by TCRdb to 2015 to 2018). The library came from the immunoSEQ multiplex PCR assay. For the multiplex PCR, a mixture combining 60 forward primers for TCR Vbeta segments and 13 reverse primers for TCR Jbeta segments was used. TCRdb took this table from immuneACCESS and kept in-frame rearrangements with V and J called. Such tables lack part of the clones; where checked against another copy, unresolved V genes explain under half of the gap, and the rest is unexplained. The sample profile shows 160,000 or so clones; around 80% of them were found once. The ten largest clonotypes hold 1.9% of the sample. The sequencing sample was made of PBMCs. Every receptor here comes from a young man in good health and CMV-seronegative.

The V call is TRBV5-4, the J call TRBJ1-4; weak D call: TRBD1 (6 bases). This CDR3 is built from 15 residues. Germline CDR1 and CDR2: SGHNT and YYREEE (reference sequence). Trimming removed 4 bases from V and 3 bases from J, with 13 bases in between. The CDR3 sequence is CASSRDGQPNEKLFF. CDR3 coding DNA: TGTGCCAGCAGCCGGGACGGACAGCCTAATGAAAAACTGTTTTTT.

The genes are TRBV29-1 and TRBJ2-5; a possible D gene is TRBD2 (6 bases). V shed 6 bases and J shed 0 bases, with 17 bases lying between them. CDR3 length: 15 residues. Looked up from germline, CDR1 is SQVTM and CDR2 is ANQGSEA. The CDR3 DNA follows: TGCAGCGTCGCGCGGGGCTCAGGGTACCAAGAGACCCAGTACTTC. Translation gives CSVARGSGYQETQYF. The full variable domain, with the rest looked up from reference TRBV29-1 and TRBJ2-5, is SAVISQKPSRDICQRGTSLTIQCQVDSQVTMMFWYRQQPGQSLTLIATANQGSEATYESGFVIDKFPISRPNLTFSTLTVSNMSPEDSSIYLCSVARGSGYQETQYFGPGTRLLVL.

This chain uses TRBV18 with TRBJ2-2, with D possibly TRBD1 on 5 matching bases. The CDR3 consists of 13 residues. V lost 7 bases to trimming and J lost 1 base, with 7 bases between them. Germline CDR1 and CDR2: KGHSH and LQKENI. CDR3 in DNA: TGTGCCAGCTTAACAGGGAACACCGGGGAGCTGTTTTTT. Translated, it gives CASLTGNTGELFF.

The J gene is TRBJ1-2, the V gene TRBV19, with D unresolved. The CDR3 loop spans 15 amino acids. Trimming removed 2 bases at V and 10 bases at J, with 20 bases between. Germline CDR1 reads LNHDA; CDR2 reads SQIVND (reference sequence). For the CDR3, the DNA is TGTGCCAGTAGTATAAATCGGATGGAGGTATCCGACTACACCTTC. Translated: CASSINRMEVSDYTF. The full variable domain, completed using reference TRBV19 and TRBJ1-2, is DGGITQSPKYLFRKEGQNVTLSCEQNLNHDAMYWYRQDPGQGLRLIYYSQIVNDFQKGDIAEGYSVSREKKESFPLTVTSAQKNPTAFYLCASSINRMEVSDYTFGSGTRLTVV.

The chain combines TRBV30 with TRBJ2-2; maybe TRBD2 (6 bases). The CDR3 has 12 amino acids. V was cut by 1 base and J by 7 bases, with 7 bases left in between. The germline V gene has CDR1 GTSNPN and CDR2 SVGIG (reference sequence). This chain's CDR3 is CAWSGGGGELFF. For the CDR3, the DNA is TGTGCCTGGAGTGGGGGAGGCGGGGAGCTGTTTTTT.

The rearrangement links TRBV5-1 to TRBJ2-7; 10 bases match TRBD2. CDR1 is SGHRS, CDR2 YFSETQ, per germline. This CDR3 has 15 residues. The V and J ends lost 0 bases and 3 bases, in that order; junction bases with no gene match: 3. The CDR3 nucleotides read TGCGCCAGCAGCTTGGGTAGCGGGAGGCTCTACGAGCAGTACTTC. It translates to CASSLGSGRLYEQYF.

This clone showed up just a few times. CDR3 DNA: TGTGCCAGCAACGTCCCGGCCCCAGGAAAGGTGAATCAGCCCCAGCATTTT. Translating gives CASNVPAPGKVNQPQHF. This chain uses TRBV2 with TRBJ1-5; D gene uncertain. From germline, CDR1 is SNHLY and CDR2 FYNNEI. This CDR3 region has 17 residues. The V end lost 7 bases, the J end lost 4 bases, and 23 bases lay between the germline ends.

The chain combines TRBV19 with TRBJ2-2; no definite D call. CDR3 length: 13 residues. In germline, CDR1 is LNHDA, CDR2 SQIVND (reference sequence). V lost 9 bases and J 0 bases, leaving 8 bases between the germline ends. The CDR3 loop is CASLNTNTGELFF. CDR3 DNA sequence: TGTGCCAGCCTTAACACGAACACCGGGGAGCTGTTTTTT.

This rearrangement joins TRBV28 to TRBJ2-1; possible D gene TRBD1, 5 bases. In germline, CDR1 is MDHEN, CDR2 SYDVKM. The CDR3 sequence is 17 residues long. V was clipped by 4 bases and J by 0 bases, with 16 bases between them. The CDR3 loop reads CASSSVSRVSSYNEQFF. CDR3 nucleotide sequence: TGTGCCAGCAGTTCTGTATCCAGGGTTAGCTCCTACAATGAGCAGTTCTTC.

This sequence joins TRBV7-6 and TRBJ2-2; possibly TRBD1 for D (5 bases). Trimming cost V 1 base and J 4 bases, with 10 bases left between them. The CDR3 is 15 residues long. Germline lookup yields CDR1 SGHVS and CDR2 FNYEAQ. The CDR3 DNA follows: TGTGCCAGCAGCTTAGGTCAGGGTGGCACCGGGGAGCTGTTTTTT. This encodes CASSLGQGGTGELFF.

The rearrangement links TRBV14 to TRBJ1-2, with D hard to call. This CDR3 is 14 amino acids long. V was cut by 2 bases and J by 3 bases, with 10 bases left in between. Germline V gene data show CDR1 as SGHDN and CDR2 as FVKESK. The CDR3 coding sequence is TGTGCCAGCAGCCAAACGGGGATTCACTATGGCTACACCTTC. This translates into CASSQTGIHYGYTF.

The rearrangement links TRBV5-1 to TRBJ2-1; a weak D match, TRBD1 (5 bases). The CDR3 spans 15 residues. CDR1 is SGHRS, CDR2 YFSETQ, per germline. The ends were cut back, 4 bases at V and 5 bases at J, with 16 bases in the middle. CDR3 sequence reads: CASSPRASTHNEQFF. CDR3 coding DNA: TGCGCCAGCAGCCCCAGGGCTTCTACCCACAATGAGCAGTTCTTC.

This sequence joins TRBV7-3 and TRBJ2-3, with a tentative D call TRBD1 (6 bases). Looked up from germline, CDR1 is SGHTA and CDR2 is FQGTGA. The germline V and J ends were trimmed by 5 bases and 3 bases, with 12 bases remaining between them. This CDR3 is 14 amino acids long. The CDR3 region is CASSTTGFTDTQYF. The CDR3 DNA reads TGTGCCAGCAGCACTACAGGGTTTACAGATACGCAGTATTTT.

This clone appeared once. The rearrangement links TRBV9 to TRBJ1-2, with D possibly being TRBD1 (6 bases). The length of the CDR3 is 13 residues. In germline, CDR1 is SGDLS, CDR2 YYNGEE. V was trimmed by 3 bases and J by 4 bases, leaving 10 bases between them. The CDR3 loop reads CASSERDTYGYTF. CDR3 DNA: TGTGCCAGCAGCGAACGGGACACCTATGGCTACACCTTC. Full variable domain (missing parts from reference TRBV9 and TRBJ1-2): DSGVTQTPKHLITATGQRVTLRCSPRSGDLSVYWYQQSLDQGLQFLIQYYNGEERAKGNILERFSAQQFPDLHSELNLSSLELGDSALYFCASSERDTYGYTFGSGTRLTVV.

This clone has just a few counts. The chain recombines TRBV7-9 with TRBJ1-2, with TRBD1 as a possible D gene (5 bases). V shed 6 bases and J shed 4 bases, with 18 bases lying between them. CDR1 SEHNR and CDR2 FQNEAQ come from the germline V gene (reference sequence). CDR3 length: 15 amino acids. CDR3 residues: CASRLSGGLGYGYTF. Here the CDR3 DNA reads TGTGCCAGCAGATTAAGCGGGGGTTTGGGCTATGGCTACACCTTC.

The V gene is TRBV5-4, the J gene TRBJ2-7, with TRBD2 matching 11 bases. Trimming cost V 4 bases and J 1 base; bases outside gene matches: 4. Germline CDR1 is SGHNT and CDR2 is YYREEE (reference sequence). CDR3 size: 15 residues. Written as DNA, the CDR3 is TGTGCCAGCAGCCGGACTAGCGGGCGGTCCTACGAGCAGTACTTC. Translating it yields CASSRTSGRSYEQYF.

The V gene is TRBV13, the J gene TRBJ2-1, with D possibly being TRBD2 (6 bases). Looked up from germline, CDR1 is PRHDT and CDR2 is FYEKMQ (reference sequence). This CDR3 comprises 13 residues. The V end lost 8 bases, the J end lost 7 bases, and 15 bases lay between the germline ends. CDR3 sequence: CASASESGNEQFF. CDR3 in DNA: TGTGCCAGCGCCTCCGAAAGCGGGAATGAGCAGTTCTTC.

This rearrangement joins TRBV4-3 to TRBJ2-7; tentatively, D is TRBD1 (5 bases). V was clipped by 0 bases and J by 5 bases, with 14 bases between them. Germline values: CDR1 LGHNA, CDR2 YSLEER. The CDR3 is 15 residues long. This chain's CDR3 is CASSQDRWQGDEQYF. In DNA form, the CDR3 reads TGCGCCAGCAGCCAAGATAGGTGGCAGGGCGACGAGCAGTACTTC.

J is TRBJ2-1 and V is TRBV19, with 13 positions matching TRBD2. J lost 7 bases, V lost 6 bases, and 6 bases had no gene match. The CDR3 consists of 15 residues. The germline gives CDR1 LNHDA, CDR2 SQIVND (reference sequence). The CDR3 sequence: CASSPGTSGDNEQFF. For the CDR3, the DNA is TGTGCCAGTAGCCCCGGGACTAGCGGGGATAATGAGCAGTTCTTC.

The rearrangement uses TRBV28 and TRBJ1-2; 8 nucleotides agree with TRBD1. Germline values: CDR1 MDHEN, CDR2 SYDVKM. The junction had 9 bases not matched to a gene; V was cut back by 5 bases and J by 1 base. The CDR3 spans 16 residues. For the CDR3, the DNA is TGTGCCAGCAGTCAGGCTAGGACAGGGAATAACTATGGCTACACCTTC. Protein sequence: CASSQARTGNNYGYTF.

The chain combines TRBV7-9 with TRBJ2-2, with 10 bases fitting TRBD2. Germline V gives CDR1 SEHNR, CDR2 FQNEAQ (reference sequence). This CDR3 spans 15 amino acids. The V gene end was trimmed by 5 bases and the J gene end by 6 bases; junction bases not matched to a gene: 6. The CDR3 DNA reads TGTGCCAGCAGCAGGGGGACTAGCGACGCCGGGGAGCTGTTTTTT. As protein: CASSRGTSDAGELFF.

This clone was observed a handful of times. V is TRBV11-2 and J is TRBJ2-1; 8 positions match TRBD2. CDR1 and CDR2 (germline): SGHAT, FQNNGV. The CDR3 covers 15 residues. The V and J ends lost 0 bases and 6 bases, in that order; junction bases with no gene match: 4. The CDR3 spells CASSLDGGLANEQFF. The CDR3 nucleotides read TGTGCCAGCAGCTTAGATGGCGGACTAGCCAATGAGCAGTTCTTC.

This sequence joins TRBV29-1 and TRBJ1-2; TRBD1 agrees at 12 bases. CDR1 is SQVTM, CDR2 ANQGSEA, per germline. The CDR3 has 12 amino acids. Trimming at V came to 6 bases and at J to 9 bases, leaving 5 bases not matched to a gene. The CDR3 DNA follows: TGCAGCGTGGGGACAGGGGGCTTGAGCTACACCTTC. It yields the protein CSVGTGGLSYTF. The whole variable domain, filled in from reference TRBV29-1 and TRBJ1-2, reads SAVISQKPSRDICQRGTSLTIQCQVDSQVTMMFWYRQQPGQSLTLIATANQGSEATYESGFVIDKFPISRPNLTFSTLTVSNMSPEDSSIYLCSVGTGGLSYTFGSGTRLTVV.

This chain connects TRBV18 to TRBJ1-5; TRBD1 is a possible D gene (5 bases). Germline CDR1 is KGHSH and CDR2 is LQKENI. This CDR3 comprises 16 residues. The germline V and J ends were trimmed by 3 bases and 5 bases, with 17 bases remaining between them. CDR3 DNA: TGTGCCAGCTCACCGGGGGAGAGGGGAGGAGATCAGCCCCAGCATTTT. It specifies CASSPGERGGDQPQHF.

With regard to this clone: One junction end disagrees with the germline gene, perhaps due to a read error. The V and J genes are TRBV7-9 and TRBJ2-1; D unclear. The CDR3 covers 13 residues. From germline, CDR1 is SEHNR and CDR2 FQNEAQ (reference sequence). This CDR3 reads CSSSLVAVNEQFF. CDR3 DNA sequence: TGTTCCAGCAGCTTAGTGGCGGTCAATGAGCAGTTCTTC. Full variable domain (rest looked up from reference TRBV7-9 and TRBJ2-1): DTGVSQNPRHKITKRGQNVTFRCDPISEHNRLYWYRQTLGQGPEFLTYFQNEAQLEKSRLLSDRFSAERPKGSFSTLEIQRTEQGDSAMYLCSSSLVAVNEQFFGPGTRLTVL.

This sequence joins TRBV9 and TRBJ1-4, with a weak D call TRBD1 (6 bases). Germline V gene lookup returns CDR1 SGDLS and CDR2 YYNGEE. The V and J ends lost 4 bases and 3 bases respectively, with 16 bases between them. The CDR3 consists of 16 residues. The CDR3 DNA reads TGTGCCAGCAGCCCGAGCCAGGGGCCGGCTAATGAAAAACTGTTTTTT. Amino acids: CASSPSQGPANEKLFF.

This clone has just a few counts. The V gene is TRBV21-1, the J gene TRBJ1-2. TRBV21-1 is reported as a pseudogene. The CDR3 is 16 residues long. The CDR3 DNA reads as TGTGCCAGCAGCAAAGCGCGGGCAGGGAGGGATAATGGCTACACCTTC. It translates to CASSKARAGRDNGYTF.

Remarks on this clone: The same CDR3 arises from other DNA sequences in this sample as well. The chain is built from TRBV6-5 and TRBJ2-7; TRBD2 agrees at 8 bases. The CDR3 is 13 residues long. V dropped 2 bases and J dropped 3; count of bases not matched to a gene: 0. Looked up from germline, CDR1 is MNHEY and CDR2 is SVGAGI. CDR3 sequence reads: CASSYAGGYEQYF. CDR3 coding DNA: TGTGCCAGCAGTTACGCGGGAGGCTACGAGCAGTACTTC.

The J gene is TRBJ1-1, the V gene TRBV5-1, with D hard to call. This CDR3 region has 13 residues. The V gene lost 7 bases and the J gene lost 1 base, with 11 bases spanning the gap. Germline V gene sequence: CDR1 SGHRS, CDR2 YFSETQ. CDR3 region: CASSTDWNTEAFF. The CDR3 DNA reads TGCGCCAGCTCTACTGACTGGAACACTGAAGCTTTCTTT.

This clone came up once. CDR3 nucleotides: TGTGCCATCAGTGAGAGGGGGCTCCAAGAGACCCAGTACTTC. Encoded protein: CAISERGLQETQYF. V and J are TRBV10-3 and TRBJ2-5, with 7 bases aligning to TRBD1. CDR3 length equals 14 residues. Trimming removed 2 bases from V and 1 base from J; junction bases left unmatched: 1. Germline CDR1 and CDR2: ENHRY and SYGVKD.

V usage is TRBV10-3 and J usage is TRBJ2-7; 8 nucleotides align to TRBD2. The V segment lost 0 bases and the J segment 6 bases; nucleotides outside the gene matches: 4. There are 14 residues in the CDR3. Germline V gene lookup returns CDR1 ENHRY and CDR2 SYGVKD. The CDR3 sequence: CAISESRLAGEQYF. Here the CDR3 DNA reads TGTGCCATCAGTGAGTCCCGGCTAGCGGGCGAGCAGTACTTC.

In DNA form, the CDR3 reads TGTGCCAGCAGCTTAGGGGGGCGCCTGGATACGCAGTATTTT. This sequence encodes CASSLGGRLDTQYF. The chain couples TRBV7-8 to TRBJ2-3; a weak D match, TRBD1 (6 bases). Germline V CDR1 and CDR2: SGHVS, FQNEAQ. There are 14 residues in the CDR3. V dropped 1 base and J dropped 6 bases, with 11 bases sitting between them.